Below, 20 T cell receptor beta chains from the same sample are listed, as sequenced in a study of T cells in Graves' hyperthyroidism and ophthalmopathy. The source material, RNA transcripts, was used to amplify TCR beta CDR3 regions. Primed by the HTBI set, a first-round RT-PCR was run on the TCR CDR3. TCRdb reprocessed the multiplex PCR reads with MiXCR, giving one entry per CDR3 protein. The table has roughly 530,000 distinct CDR3 sequences, under 20% seen once. The specimen sequenced was blood. The receptor set was obtained from a woman aged 18-35 years with Graves' ophthalmopathy.

This clonotype was counted at least ten times. The rearrangement uses TRBV5-1 and TRBJ1-5; no clear D. Germline V gene lookup returns CDR1 SGHRS and CDR2 YFSETQ. The length of the CDR3 is 15 residues. The ends were cut back, 0 bases at V and 0 bases at J, with 7 bases in the middle. Written as DNA, the CDR3 is TGCGCCAGCAGCTTGGAGGGTTATAGCAATCAGCCCCAGCATTTT. Amino acid sequence: CASSLEGYSNQPQHF.

This chain uses TRBV7-9 with TRBJ2-1, with 9 bases that match TRBD2. The ends lost 4 bases at V and 9 bases at J; junction bases unmatched: 13. Looked up from germline, CDR1 is SEHNR and CDR2 is FQNEAQ (reference sequence). The CDR3 runs 16 residues. CDR3 sequence (DNA): TGTGCCAGCAGCTCTACATCCGGGACTAGCTTACCTGAGCAGTTCTTC. It translates to CASSSTSGTSLPEQFF. Full variable domain (outside the CDR3, taken from reference TRBV7-9 and TRBJ2-1): DTGVSQNPRHKITKRGQNVTFRCDPISEHNRLYWYRQTLGQGPEFLTYFQNEAQLEKSRLLSDRFSAERPKGSFSTLEIQRTEQGDSAMYLCASSSTSGTSLPEQFFGPGTRLTVL.

This clonotype was detected ten times or more. The chain carries TRBV10-3 and TRBJ2-3; 8 nucleotides agree with TRBD2. V shed 4 bases and J 0 bases; nucleotides not matched to a gene: 9. The germline V gene encodes CDR1 ENHRY and CDR2 SYGVKD. The CDR3 is 17 amino acids. CDR3 nucleotide sequence: TGTGCCATCAGTGCCAGTACTAGCGGCTCTAGCACAGATACGCAGTATTTT. Translation: CAISASTSGSSTDTQYF.

The table lists this clonotype with a few counts. The chain uses TRBV12-3 or TRBV12-4 and TRBJ1-5; D call uncertain. V dropped 5 bases and J dropped 3 bases, with 8 bases sitting between them. The CDR3 sequence is 13 residues long. CDR3 DNA sequence: TGTGCCAGCAGTCCCAACAACAATCAGCCCCAGCATTTT. Translation gives CASSPNNNQPQHF.

A few counts support this clonotype. V and J are TRBV25-1 and TRBJ1-6; 7 bases match TRBD1. Germline V lookup: CDR1 MGHDK, CDR2 SYGVNS. CDR3 length equals 14 residues. The V and J ends lost 7 bases and 9 bases, in that order; junction bases with no gene match: 9. The CDR3 nucleotides are TGTGCCAGCACCCCTCAGGGGGACAGTTCACCCCTCCACTTT. Protein sequence: CASTPQGDSSPLHF.

The CDR3 protein is CSAGGQGINSPLHF. CDR3 DNA: TGCAGTGCCGGGGGCCAGGGAATCAATTCACCCCTCCACTTT. The J gene is TRBJ1-6, the V gene TRBV20-1, with D perhaps matching TRBD1 (6 bases). CDR3 length equals 14 residues. V was clipped by 6 bases and J by 7 bases, with 16 bases between them. From germline, CDR1 is DFQATT and CDR2 SNEGSKA (reference sequence).

The J gene is TRBJ1-3, the V gene TRBV10-3; D ambiguous. Germline CDR1 is ENHRY and CDR2 is SYGVKD. This CDR3 has 12 residues. The CDR3 loop is CAGGGTGNTIYF. The CDR3, as DNA: TGTGCGGGAGGAGGGACTGGAAACACCATATATTTT.

The chain carries TRBV6-1 and TRBJ1-1; D call uncertain. V lost 2 bases and J lost 2, with 12 bases in between. The CDR3 covers 15 residues. CDR1 MNHNS and CDR2 SASEGT come from the germline V gene. CDR3 region: CASSEFENGNTEAFF. The CDR3, as DNA: TGTGCCAGCAGTGAATTCGAAAATGGTAACACTGAAGCTTTCTTT.

This clonotype has just a few counts. The chain joins TRBV7-9 to TRBJ1-2; D call uncertain. V was pared by 5 bases and J by 4 bases, with 11 bases between. Germline V gene data show CDR1 as SEHNR and CDR2 as FQNEAQ (reference sequence). CDR3 length: 13 residues. This CDR3 reads CASSADGSYGYTF. In nucleotides, the CDR3 is TGTGCCAGCAGCGCGGACGGATCCTATGGCTACACCTTC.

This clonotype was picked up many times. This chain joins TRBV7-9 and TRBJ2-5, with a weak D call TRBD2 (5 bases). The CDR3 loop spans 14 amino acids. Germline-derived CDR1 and CDR2 are SEHNR and FQNEAQ (reference sequence). Trimming stripped 4 bases from V and 4 bases from J, with 13 bases between. The CDR3 nucleotides are TGTGCCAGCAGCTGGCCGGGAACAATAGAGACCCAGTACTTC. Translated: CASSWPGTIETQYF. The variable domain in full, with the rest retrieved from reference TRBV7-9 and TRBJ2-5, is DTGVSQNPRHKITKRGQNVTFRCDPISEHNRLYWYRQTLGQGPEFLTYFQNEAQLEKSRLLSDRFSAERPKGSFSTLEIQRTEQGDSAMYLCASSWPGTIETQYFGPGTRLLVL.

The chain joins TRBV4-3 to TRBJ2-1; 9 bases map to TRBD2. The CDR3 consists of 18 residues. Trimming cost V 0 bases and J 0 bases; bases outside gene matches: 6. CDR1 is LGHNA, CDR2 YSLEER, per germline. The CDR3 is CASSQDRLAVSSYNEQFF. As DNA, the CDR3 is TGCGCCAGCAGCCAAGACAGACTAGCGGTTAGCTCCTACAATGAGCAGTTCTTC.

This clonotype was detected many times. The chain recombines TRBV30 with TRBJ2-2; D is ambiguous. V gave up 0 bases and J gave up 1 base, with 6 bases separating them. CDR1 is GTSNPN, CDR2 SVGIG, per germline (reference sequence). The CDR3 has 14 residues. The CDR3 DNA reads TGTGCCTGGAGTGTGGACGGGAACACCGGGGAGCTGTTTTTT. Its translation: CAWSVDGNTGELFF. Full variable domain (remainder filled in from reference TRBV30 and TRBJ2-2): SQTIHQWPATLVQPVGSPLSLECTVEGTSNPNLYWYRQAAGRGLQLLFYSVGIGQISSEVPQNLSASRPQDRQFILSSKKLLLSDSGFYLCAWSVDGNTGELFFGEGSRLTVL.

This rearrangement joins TRBV7-2 to TRBJ2-1, with a possible D match to TRBD2 (6 bases). This CDR3 is built from 16 residues. V lost 8 bases, J lost 4 bases, and 21 bases lay in between. CDR1 is SGHTA and CDR2 is FQGNSA in the germline V gene. The CDR3 reads CASHSPGLHVYNEQFF. Here the CDR3 DNA reads TGTGCCAGCCACTCTCCGGGACTCCACGTTTACAATGAGCAGTTCTTC.

This clonotype was found many times. The chain links TRBV20-1 to TRBJ2-7, with a possible D match to TRBD1 (6 bases). The germline V and J ends were trimmed by 3 bases and 7 bases, with 19 bases remaining between them. Per the germline V gene, CDR1 is DFQATT and CDR2 is SNEGSKA (reference sequence). The CDR3 runs 14 residues. Written as DNA, the CDR3 is TGCAGTGCTAGCCGGACAGTTTTAGAAGGGGAGCAGTACTTC. This sequence encodes CSASRTVLEGEQYF.

This clonotype appeared a few times. CDR3 amino acids: CASSYQSGVNEKLFF. The CDR3 coding sequence is TGTGCCAGCAGTTACCAATCCGGGGTCAATGAAAAACTGTTTTTT. The chain links TRBV6-5 to TRBJ1-4; no definite D call. The germline V gene encodes CDR1 MNHEY and CDR2 SVGAGI. The CDR3 is 15 amino acids. The V end was cut by 2 bases, the J end by 5 bases, with 12 bases between.

This clonotype was seen many times. The chain couples TRBV28 to TRBJ1-4; D is ambiguous. Trimming cost V 7 bases and J 0 bases, with 9 bases left between them. Per the germline V gene, CDR1 is MDHEN and CDR2 is SYDVKM. The CDR3 runs 14 residues. The CDR3 reads CASNRWPTNEKLFF. DNA for the CDR3: TGTGCCAGCAATAGGTGGCCAACTAATGAAAAACTGTTTTTT.

This chain connects TRBV7-9 to TRBJ2-1; 9 bases fit TRBD2. CDR1 is SEHNR, CDR2 FQNEAQ, per germline (reference sequence). V was clipped by 5 bases and J by 7 bases; unmatched bases: 9. CDR3 length: 15 amino acids. CDR3 loop: CASSVSGSSRNEQFF. The CDR3 coding sequence is TGTGCCAGCAGCGTTAGCGGGAGCAGTAGGAATGAGCAGTTCTTC.

This chain connects TRBV27 to TRBJ2-7, with a possible D match to TRBD2 (6 bases). The CDR3 is made up of 12 amino acids. Trimming removed 7 bases from V and 6 bases from J, with 13 bases in between. CDR1 and CDR2 from the germline V gene are MNHEY and SMNVEV (reference sequence). The CDR3, as DNA: TGTGCCAGCACTACCTACGGGGGCGAGCAGTACTTC. Its protein product is CASTTYGGEQYF.

The chain is built from TRBV5-6 and TRBJ1-2; TRBD1 matches 8 bases. V dropped 4 bases and J dropped 4; count of bases not matched to a gene: 9. The CDR3 consists of 15 residues. Germline-derived CDR1 and CDR2 are SGHDT and YYEEEE. CDR3 sequence: CASSRTGTPRYGYTF. DNA for the CDR3: TGTGCCAGCAGCAGGACAGGGACCCCCCGCTATGGCTACACCTTC.

The V call is TRBV2, the J call TRBJ2-5; 10 bases fit TRBD2. The CDR3 sequence is 16 residues long. V trimming: 4 bases; J trimming: 2 bases; junction bases outside the gene matches: 7. Germline CDR1 SNHLY, CDR2 FYNNEI. The CDR3 DNA is TGTGCCAGCAGTGGATGGCTAGCGGGAGAACAAGAGACCCAGTACTTC. It yields the protein CASSGWLAGEQETQYF.